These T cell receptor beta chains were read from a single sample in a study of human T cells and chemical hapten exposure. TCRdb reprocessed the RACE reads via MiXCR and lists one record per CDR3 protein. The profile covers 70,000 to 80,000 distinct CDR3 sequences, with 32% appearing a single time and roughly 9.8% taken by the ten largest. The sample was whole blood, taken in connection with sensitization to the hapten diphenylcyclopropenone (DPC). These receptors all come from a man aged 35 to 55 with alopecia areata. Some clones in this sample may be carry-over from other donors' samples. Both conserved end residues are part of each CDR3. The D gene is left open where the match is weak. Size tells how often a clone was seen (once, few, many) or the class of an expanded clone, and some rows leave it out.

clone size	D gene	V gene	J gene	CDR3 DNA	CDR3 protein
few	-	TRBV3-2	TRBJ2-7	TGTGCCAGCAGCCCAGTCCTCCACGAGCAGTACTTC	CASSPVLHEQYF
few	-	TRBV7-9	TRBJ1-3	TGTGCCAGCAGCCCAGGGAGCTCTGGAAACACCATATATTTT	CASSPGSSGNTIYF
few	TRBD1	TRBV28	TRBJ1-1	TGTGCCAGCAGTTTCAGTTCGACAGGGTATGAAGCTTTCTTT	CASSFSSTGYEAFF
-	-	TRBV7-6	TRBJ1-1	TGTGCCAGCAGCTTAGGGGTAGGGATGAACACTGAAGCTTTCTTT	CASSLGVGMNTEAFF
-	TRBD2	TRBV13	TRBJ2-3	TGTGCCAGCAGCCGTTATTCCAGGACTAGCGGGAGGGCTAGCACAGATACGCAGTATTTT	CASSRYSRTSGRASTDTQYF
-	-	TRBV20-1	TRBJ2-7	TGCAGTGCTACCGTAGGAGGGGGGAGCTACGAGCAGTACTTC	CSATVGGGSYEQYF
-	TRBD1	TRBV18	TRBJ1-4	TGTGCCAGCTCACCACGACAGGGTCGAAATGAAAAACTGTTTTTT	CASSPRQGRNEKLFF
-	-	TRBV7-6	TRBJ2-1	TGTGCCAGCAGCTTAGGATTTGGGGCCCGTTCCGATGAGCAGTTCTTC	CASSLGFGARSDEQFF
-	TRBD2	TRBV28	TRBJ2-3	TGTGCCAGCAGTTCGCCGACTAGCGGGAGGAACCTGGCAGATACGCAGTATTTT	CASSSPTSGRNLADTQYF
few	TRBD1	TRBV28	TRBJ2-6	TGTGCCAGCAGCGGACAGGGGCCTTCCTCTGGGGCCAACGTCCTGACTTTC	CASSGQGPSSGANVLTF
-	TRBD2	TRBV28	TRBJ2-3	TGTGCCAGCAGGACTCCGCGGACAGGCTTCGTAGCGGGAGCGACAGATACGCAGTATTTT	CASRTPRTGFVAGATDTQYF
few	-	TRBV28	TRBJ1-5	TGTGCCAGCAGGGGGACGTCTAATCAGCCCCAGCATTTT	CASRGTSNQPQHF
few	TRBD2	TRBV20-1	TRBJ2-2	TGCAGTGCTAGAGTCTCTAGCGGGTCAACCGGGGAGCTGTTTTTT	CSARVSSGSTGELFF
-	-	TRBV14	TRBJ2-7	TGTGCCAGCAGCCAGATACAGGGAGCGGACTACGAGCAGTACTTC	CASSQIQGADYEQYF
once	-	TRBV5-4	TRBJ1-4	TGTGCCAGCAGCTTGGGAGGTACTGGGAATAATGAAAAACTGTTTTTT	CASSLGGTGNNEKLFF
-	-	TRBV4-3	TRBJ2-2	TGCGCCAGCAGCCGAGAAACAGCGAACACCGGGGAGCTGTTTTTT	CASSRETANTGELFF
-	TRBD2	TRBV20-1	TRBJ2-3	TGCAGTGCCCCTTCAGCGGGAGGATCAGATACGCAGTATTTT	CSAPSAGGSDTQYF
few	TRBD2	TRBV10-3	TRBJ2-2	TGTGCCATCTGGCGGGAGGGTTCCACCGGGGAGCTGTTTTTT	CAIWREGSTGELFF
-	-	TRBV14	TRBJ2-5	TGTGCCAGCAGCGTGGACCTAATCCAAGAGACCCAGTACTTC	CASSVDLIQETQYF
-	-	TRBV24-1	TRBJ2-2	TGTGCCACCAGTGATTCGGGTCGGGAGCGGGAGCTGTTTTTT	CATSDSGRERELFF
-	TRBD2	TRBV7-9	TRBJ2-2	TGTGCCAGCGGCGGCCTAGCGGGCAACACCGGGGAGCTGTTTTTT	CASGGLAGNTGELFF
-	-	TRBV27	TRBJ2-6	TGTGCCAGCAGTTTAAGCTCGGAAGGGGCCAACGTCCTGACTTTC	CASSLSSEGANVLTF
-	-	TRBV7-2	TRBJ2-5	TGTGCCAGCAGCTTAGAGGCTCCGGAGACCCAGTACTTC	CASSLEAPETQYF
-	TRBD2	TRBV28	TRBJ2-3	TGTGCCAGCACCCAGACTAGCGGGAGCCGGACAGATACGCAGTATTTT	CASTQTSGSRTDTQYF
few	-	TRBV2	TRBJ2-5	TGTGCCAGCAGTAGACAGGAAGAGACCCAGTACTTC	CASSRQEETQYF
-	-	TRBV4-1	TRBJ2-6	TGCGCCAGCAGCCAGTGGTGGTCTGGGGCCAACGTCCTGACTTTC	CASSQWWSGANVLTF